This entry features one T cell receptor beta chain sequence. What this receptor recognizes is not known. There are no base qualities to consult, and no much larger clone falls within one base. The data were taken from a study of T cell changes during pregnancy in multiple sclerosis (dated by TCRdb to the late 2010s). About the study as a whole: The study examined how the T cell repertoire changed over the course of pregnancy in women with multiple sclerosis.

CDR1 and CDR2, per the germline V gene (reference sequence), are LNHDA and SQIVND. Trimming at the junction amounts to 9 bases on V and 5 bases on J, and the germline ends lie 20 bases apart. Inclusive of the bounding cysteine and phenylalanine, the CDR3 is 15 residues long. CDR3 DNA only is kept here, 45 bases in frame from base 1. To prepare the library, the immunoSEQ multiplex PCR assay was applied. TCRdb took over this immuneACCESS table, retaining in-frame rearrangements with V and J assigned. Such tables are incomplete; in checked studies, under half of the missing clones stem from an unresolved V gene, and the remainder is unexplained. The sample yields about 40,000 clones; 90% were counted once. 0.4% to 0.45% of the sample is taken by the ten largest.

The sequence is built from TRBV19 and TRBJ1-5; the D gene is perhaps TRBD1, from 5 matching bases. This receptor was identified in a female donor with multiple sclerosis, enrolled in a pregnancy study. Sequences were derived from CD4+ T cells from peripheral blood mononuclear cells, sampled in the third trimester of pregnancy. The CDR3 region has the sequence CARPQGSPGDQPQHF. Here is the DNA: TGTGCCAGACCTCAGGGAAGCCCCGGAGATCAGCCCCAGCATTTT.